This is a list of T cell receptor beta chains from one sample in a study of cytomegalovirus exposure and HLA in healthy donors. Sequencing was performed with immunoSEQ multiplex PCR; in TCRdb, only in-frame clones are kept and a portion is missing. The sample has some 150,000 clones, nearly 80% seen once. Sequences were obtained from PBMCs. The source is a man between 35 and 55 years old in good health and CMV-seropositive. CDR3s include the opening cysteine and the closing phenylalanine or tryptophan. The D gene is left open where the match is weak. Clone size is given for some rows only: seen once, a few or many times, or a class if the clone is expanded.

CDR3aa: CASSEIAGGQETQYF
CDR3nt: TGTGCCAGCAGTGAAATAGCGGGAGGGCAAGAGACCCAGTACTTC
j_gene: TRBJ2-5
v_gene: TRBV6-1
abundance: many
d_gene: TRBD2
len: 15

CDR3aa: CASSGSSPGSSPYEQYF
CDR3nt: TGTGCCAGCAGTGGCTCGAGCCCGGGGAGTTCCCCCTACGAGCAGTACTTC
j_gene: TRBJ2-7
v_gene: TRBV6-1
abundance: -
d_gene: -
len: 17

CDR3aa: CASRGAGSYNEQFF
CDR3nt: TGCGCCAGCAGAGGAGCGGGCTCCTACAATGAGCAGTTCTTC
j_gene: TRBJ2-1
v_gene: TRBV5-1
abundance: -
d_gene: -
len: 14

CDR3aa: CASSRMIRGESTEAFF
CDR3nt: TGTGCCAGCAGCCGTATGATACGGGGAGAGTCGACTGAAGCTTTCTTT
j_gene: TRBJ1-1
v_gene: TRBV14
abundance: once
d_gene: -
len: 16

CDR3aa: CASRRDRAYGYTF
CDR3nt: TGTGCCAGTAGACGCGACAGGGCCTATGGCTACACCTTC
j_gene: TRBJ1-2
v_gene: TRBV19
abundance: -
d_gene: TRBD1
len: 13

CDR3aa: CAWARDSLNTEAFF
CDR3nt: TGTGCCTGGGCCCGGGACAGCCTTAACACTGAAGCTTTCTTT
j_gene: TRBJ1-1
v_gene: TRBV30
abundance: -
d_gene: TRBD1
len: 14

CDR3aa: CASSQEFYIQGPPRNTEAFF
CDR3nt: TGTGCCAGCAGCCAAGAGTTTTATATACAGGGTCCCCCTAGGAACACTGAAGCTTTCTTT
j_gene: TRBJ1-1
v_gene: TRBV4-2
abundance: few
d_gene: -
len: 20

CDR3aa: CASSAPLGRGRNTEAFF
CDR3nt: TGTGCCAGCAGCGCCCCTCTCGGTAGGGGGAGGAACACTGAAGCTTTCTTT
j_gene: TRBJ1-1
v_gene: TRBV9
abundance: -
d_gene: -
len: 17

CDR3aa: CASSSETGSNSPLHF
CDR3nt: TGCGCCAGCAGCTCGGAGACAGGTAGCAATTCACCCCTCCACTTT
j_gene: TRBJ1-6
v_gene: TRBV5-1
abundance: -
d_gene: -
len: 15

CDR3aa: CASSIGHFDHEQYF
CDR3nt: TGTGCCAGTAGTATTGGACACTTCGACCACGAGCAGTACTTC
j_gene: TRBJ2-7
v_gene: TRBV19
abundance: -
d_gene: -
len: 14

CDR3aa: CASSIAGGEGEQYF
CDR3nt: TGTGCCAGTAGTATAGCGGGAGGGGAAGGGGAGCAGTACTTC
j_gene: TRBJ2-7
v_gene: TRBV19
abundance: -
d_gene: TRBD2
len: 14

CDR3aa: CASSRGLADYEQYF
CDR3nt: TGTGCCAGCAGCCGGGGACTAGCGGATTACGAGCAGTACTTC
j_gene: TRBJ2-7
v_gene: TRBV5-6
abundance: -
d_gene: TRBD2
len: 14

CDR3aa: CASSPPGSGVSGANVLTF
CDR3nt: TGTGCCAGCTCACCACCAGGAAGCGGGGTGTCTGGGGCCAACGTCCTGACTTTC
j_gene: TRBJ2-6
v_gene: TRBV18
abundance: -
d_gene: TRBD2
len: 18

CDR3aa: CASSLTGASLNGYTF
CDR3nt: TGTGCCAGCAGTTTGACAGGGGCCTCCCTTAATGGCTACACCTTC
j_gene: TRBJ1-2
v_gene: TRBV27
abundance: once
d_gene: TRBD1
len: 15

CDR3aa: CASSYSGGSADTQYF
CDR3nt: TGTGCCAGCAGTTACTCGGGCGGGAGCGCAGATACGCAGTATTTT
j_gene: TRBJ2-3
v_gene: TRBV6-5
abundance: -
d_gene: TRBD2
len: 15

CDR3aa: CASSIIRGSTGELFF
CDR3nt: TGTGCCAGCAGTATCATTAGGGGGAGCACCGGGGAGCTGTTTTTT
j_gene: TRBJ2-2
v_gene: TRBV27
abundance: -
d_gene: -
len: 15

CDR3aa: CASIGGQGRRDGYTF
CDR3nt: TGTGCCAGCATCGGCGGACAGGGGAGAAGGGATGGCTACACCTTC
j_gene: TRBJ1-2
v_gene: TRBV2
abundance: -
d_gene: TRBD1
len: 15

CDR3aa: CASSFSGFTGDSGNTIYF
CDR3nt: TGTGCCAGCAGCTTTTCAGGGTTTACGGGCGACTCTGGAAACACCATATATTTT
j_gene: TRBJ1-3
v_gene: TRBV28
abundance: -
d_gene: -
len: 18

CDR3aa: CSGTPVRTQYF
CDR3nt: TGCAGTGGGACTCCAGTACGTACGCAGTATTTT
j_gene: TRBJ2-3
v_gene: TRBV20-1
abundance: -
d_gene: -
len: 11

CDR3aa: CASRLGTGWKYEQYF
CDR3nt: TGTGCCAGCAGGCTCGGGACAGGGTGGAAATACGAGCAGTACTTC
j_gene: TRBJ2-7
v_gene: TRBV6-5
abundance: few
d_gene: TRBD1
len: 15

CDR3aa: CATNTGYGYTF
CDR3nt: TGTGCCACTAATACAGGGTACGGCTACACCTTC
j_gene: TRBJ1-2
v_gene: TRBV2
abundance: -
d_gene: -
len: 11

CDR3aa: CASRTGDRIGTEAFF
CDR3nt: TGTGCCAGCAGGACCGGGGATCGAATAGGCACTGAAGCTTTCTTT
j_gene: TRBJ1-1
v_gene: TRBV25-1
abundance: -
d_gene: -
len: 15

CDR3aa: CASSQGLFQPQHF
CDR3nt: TGTGCCAGCAGCCAAGGACTTTTTCAGCCCCAGCATTTT
j_gene: TRBJ1-5
v_gene: TRBV14
abundance: once
d_gene: -
len: 13

CDR3aa: CASMSRHYGYTF
CDR3nt: TGTGCCAGCATGTCCAGGCACTATGGCTACACCTTC
j_gene: TRBJ1-2
v_gene: TRBV28
abundance: -
d_gene: -
len: 12

CDR3aa: CSVVSGLLGVQF
CDR3nt: TGCAGCGTTGTTTCGGGACTTTTAGGTGTTCAATTT
j_gene: TRBJ1-4
v_gene: TRBV29-1
abundance: -
d_gene: -
len: 12

CDR3aa: CSSSEKEVGLNIQYF
CDR3nt: TGCTCCAGCAGCGAGAAGGAGGTTGGACTGAACATTCAGTACTTC
j_gene: TRBJ2-4
v_gene: TRBV5-1
abundance: -
d_gene: -
len: 15

CDR3aa: CASSEMTYRGPGNTIYF
CDR3nt: TGTGCCAGCAGTGAAATGACCTACAGGGGGCCTGGAAACACCATATATTTT
j_gene: TRBJ1-3
v_gene: TRBV2
abundance: -
d_gene: TRBD1
len: 17

CDR3aa: CASSARPVGKYEQYF
CDR3nt: TGTGCCAGCAGCGCCAGGCCGGTCGGGAAATACGAGCAGTACTTC
j_gene: TRBJ2-7
v_gene: TRBV7-6
abundance: -
d_gene: -
len: 15

CDR3aa: CASSLSGASTGELFF
CDR3nt: TGTGCCAGCAGCTTATCAGGGGCGAGCACCGGGGAGCTGTTTTTT
j_gene: TRBJ2-2
v_gene: TRBV7-2
abundance: -
d_gene: -
len: 15

CDR3aa: CSCGTSGYNEQFF
CDR3nt: TGTTCCTGCGGGACTAGCGGGTACAATGAGCAGTTCTTC
j_gene: TRBJ2-1
v_gene: TRBV7-9
abundance: -
d_gene: TRBD2
len: 13

CDR3aa: CASSLAGGRGWQFF
CDR3nt: TGTGCCAGCAGCTTGGCGGGGGGTAGAGGGTGGCAGTTCTTC
j_gene: TRBJ2-1
v_gene: TRBV5-6
abundance: -
d_gene: TRBD2
len: 14

CDR3aa: CASSVGDRYNEQFF
CDR3nt: TGTGCCAGCAGCGTAGGGGACAGATACAATGAGCAGTTCTTC
j_gene: TRBJ2-1
v_gene: TRBV9
abundance: -
d_gene: TRBD1
len: 14